The T cell receptor (beta chain) described here comes from a study of cytomegalovirus exposure and HLA in healthy donors. Germline values: CDR1 MNHNS, CDR2 SASEGT. V lost 6 bases to trimming and J lost 8 bases; unmatched junction nucleotides: 10. This CDR3 region has 15 residues. Sequencing was performed with immunoSEQ multiplex PCR; in TCRdb, only in-frame clones are kept and a portion is missing. The data contain 130,000 to 150,000 clones, 80% to 90% of them singletons. Study-level points and caveats: The study recorded about 160 TCR beta chains that were cytomegalovirus-associated.

Of note for this clone: The antigen is undetermined.

J is TRBJ1-2 and V is TRBV6-1, with 12 nucleotides matching TRBD1. This receptor was identified in a man aged 18-30 years in good health and CMV-seropositive. The specimen was PBMCs. The CDR3, as DNA: TGTGCCAGCAGCGCCGGGACAGGGGGCGAAGGGGGCTACACCTTC. Protein: CASSAGTGGEGGYTF.